The 9 T cell receptor beta chains listed next were all sequenced from one sample in a study of blood T cell repertoires in COVID-19 (dated by TCRdb to the early 2020s). The library was made by the immunoSEQ multiplex PCR assay. As stored in TCRdb, this immuneACCESS dataset retains in-frame rearrangements with V and J assigned. A fraction of the clones does not appear; measured against another copy, unresolved V genes explain less than half of the discrepancy, and the remainder lacks a known reason. A total of about 200,000 clones appear in this sample, roughly four fifths of them only once. About an eighth of the sample goes to the ten largest clones. Sequencing was done on a sample of PBMCs or T cells enriched from blood (not recorded which). The receptors shown here come from a man between 40 and 49 years old who had recovered from COVID-19.

This rearrangement joins TRBV11-2 to TRBJ1-2; TRBD1 matches at 7 bases. Germline values: CDR1 SGHAT, CDR2 FQNNGV. Unmatched junction bases numbered 9, after V lost 11 bases and J lost 0 bases. The CDR3 is made up of 14 amino acids. This CDR3 reads CARNPTGSNYGYTF. As DNA, the CDR3 is TGTGCCCGAAATCCGACAGGGTCTAACTATGGCTACACCTTC. Full variable domain (outside the CDR3, taken from reference TRBV11-2 and TRBJ1-2): EAGVAQSPRYKIIEKRQSVAFWCNPISGHATLYWYQQILGQGPKLLIQFQNNGVVDDSQLPKDRFSAERLKGVDSTLKIQPAKLEDSAVYLCARNPTGSNYGYTFGSGTRLTVV.

The chain is built from TRBV7-6 and TRBJ2-1; 15 positions agree with TRBD2. This CDR3 contains 19 residues. From germline, CDR1 is SGHVS and CDR2 FNYEAQ. With V trimmed by 5 bases and J by 6 bases, 14 bases remained unmatched. Written as DNA, the CDR3 is TGTGCCAGCAGCCTGGTCCCGGGACTAGCGGGAGGTTCGGCCAATGAGCAGTTCTTC. Its protein product is CASSLVPGLAGGSANEQFF.

This clone was seen only a few times. The rearrangement joins TRBV28 to TRBJ1-4; perhaps TRBD1 as D (6 bases). The CDR3 spans 15 residues. The germline CDR1 and CDR2 sequences are MDHEN and SYDVKM. Trimming left V 6 bases short and J 4 bases short, with 15 bases between. The CDR3 sequence: CASSSTGRDNEKLFF. DNA for the CDR3: TGTGCCAGCAGCTCGACAGGCAGAGATAATGAAAAACTGTTTTTT.

This chain uses TRBV30 with TRBJ2-3, with 7 bases lining up with TRBD1. From germline, CDR1 is GTSNPN and CDR2 SVGIG (reference sequence). The length of the CDR3 is 17 residues. J lost 2 bases, V lost 4 bases, and 15 bases had no gene match. CDR3 protein: CAWTRSSTGAFTDTQYF. DNA of the CDR3: TGTGCCTGGACCCGATCCTCTACAGGGGCCTTCACAGATACGCAGTATTTT.

The gene calls are TRBV3-1 (or the pseudogene TRBV3-2) and TRBJ1-1; D is possibly TRBD1 (6 bases). The CDR3 extends over 15 amino acids. The germline V and J ends were trimmed by 5 bases and 5 bases, with 18 bases remaining between them. The germline gives CDR1 LGHDT, CDR2 YNNKEL (reference sequence). For the CDR3, the DNA is TGTGCCAGCAGCTGGGGATCGACAGGAAGTACTGAAGCTTTCTTT. Translating gives CASSWGSTGSTEAFF.

The rearrangement links TRBV7-2 to TRBJ1-6; 10 positions agree with TRBD1. Trimming took 1 base from V and 7 from J; bases not matched to a gene: 1. The CDR3 is 15 residues long. Germline CDR1 is SGHTA and CDR2 is FQGNSA. The CDR3 spells CASSLGQGANSPLHF. In nucleotides, the CDR3 is TGTGCCAGCAGCTTAGGACAGGGGGCGAATTCACCCCTCCACTTT. Variable domain in full (rest from reference TRBV7-2 and TRBJ1-6): GAGVSQSPSNKVTEKGKDVELRCDPISGHTALYWYRQSLGQGLEFLIYFQGNSAPDKSGLPSDRFSAERTGGSVSTLTIQRTQQEDSAVYLCASSLGQGANSPLHFGNGTRLTVT.

The genes are TRBV9 and TRBJ1-5; D might be TRBD1 (6 bases). Trimming took 3 bases from V and 4 from J, leaving 11 bases between them. This CDR3 is built from 14 residues. Per germline, CDR1 SGDLS and CDR2 YYNGEE. The CDR3 here is CASSETGRNQPQHF. The CDR3 DNA is TGTGCCAGCAGCGAAACAGGGCGTAATCAGCCCCAGCATTTT.

The chain carries TRBV6-5 and TRBJ1-3; D is uncertain. CDR3 length equals 16 residues. Germline CDR1 reads MNHEY; CDR2 reads SVGAGI. Trimming cost V 0 bases and J 2 bases, with 11 bases left between them. For the CDR3, the DNA is TGTGCCAGCAGTTACTCGAGTCAGGCTACTGGAAACACCATATATTTT. Encoded protein: CASSYSSQATGNTIYF.

The rearrangement uses TRBV29-1 and TRBJ1-2; D perhaps matches TRBD1 (6 bases). From germline, CDR1 is SQVTM and CDR2 ANQGSEA. The CDR3 sequence is 14 residues long. The V end lost 5 bases, the J end lost 0 bases, and 13 bases lay between the germline ends. CDR3 nucleotides: TGCAGCGTTCGGGCTCGACAGGCTAACTATGGCTACACCTTC. Translation: CSVRARQANYGYTF. Based on the CDR3 plus reference TRBV29-1 and TRBJ1-2, the full variable domain is SAVISQKPSRDICQRGTSLTIQCQVDSQVTMMFWYRQQPGQSLTLIATANQGSEATYESGFVIDKFPISRPNLTFSTLTVSNMSPEDSSIYLCSVRARQANYGYTFGSGTRLTVV.